Each of the 2 T cell receptor beta chains below was sequenced from the same sample in a study of blood T cell repertoires in COVID-19. The protocol was immunoSEQ multiplex PCR, while the TCRdb copy is restricted to in-frame clones and leaves out a portion. The sample consists of about 180,000 clones, 82% of them appearing once. Material: peripheral blood. Receptor source: a woman between 65 and 79 years old with acute or convalescent COVID-19.

This rearrangement joins TRBV2 to TRBJ2-7; 12 positions match TRBD1. CDR1 and CDR2 from the germline V gene are SNHLY and FYNNEI. The CDR3 runs 15 residues. J lost 6 bases, V lost 6 bases, and 9 bases had no gene match. The CDR3 reads CASRSGTGGWGEQYF. The CDR3 DNA reads TGTGCCAGCAGATCCGGGACAGGGGGCTGGGGCGAGCAGTACTTC. Looking up the rest from reference TRBV2 and TRBJ2-7 gives the full variable domain: EPEVTQTPSHQVTQMGQEVILRCVPISNHLYFYWYRQILGQKVEFLVSFYNNEISEKSEIFDDQFSVERPDGSNFTLKIRSTKLEDSAMYFCASRSGTGGWGEQYFGPGTRLTVT.

This chain connects TRBV23-1 to TRBJ1-5; a possible D gene is TRBD1 (5 bases). TRBV23-1 is noted as an ORF with a role that remains uncertain. Trimming stripped 0 bases from V and 0 bases from J, with 12 bases between. This CDR3 has 17 residues. The CDR3 DNA reads as TGCGCCAGCAGTCAATCGGACACACCTTATAGCAATCAGCCCCAGCATTTT. Protein: CASSQSDTPYSNQPQHF.